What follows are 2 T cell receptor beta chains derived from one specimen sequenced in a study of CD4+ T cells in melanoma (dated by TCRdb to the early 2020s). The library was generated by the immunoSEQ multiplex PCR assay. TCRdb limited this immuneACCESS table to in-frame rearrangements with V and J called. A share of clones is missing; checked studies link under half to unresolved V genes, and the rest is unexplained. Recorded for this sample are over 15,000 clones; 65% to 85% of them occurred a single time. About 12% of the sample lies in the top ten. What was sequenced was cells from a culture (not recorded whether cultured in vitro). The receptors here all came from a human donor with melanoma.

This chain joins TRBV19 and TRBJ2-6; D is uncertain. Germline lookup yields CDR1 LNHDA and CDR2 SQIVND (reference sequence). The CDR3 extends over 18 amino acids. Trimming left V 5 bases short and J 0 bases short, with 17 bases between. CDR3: CASSGVMSLSSGANVLTF. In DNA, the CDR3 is TGTGCCAGTAGTGGGGTGATGAGCTTGAGCTCTGGGGCCAACGTCCTGACTTTC. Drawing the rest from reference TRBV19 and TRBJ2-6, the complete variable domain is DGGITQSPKYLFRKEGQNVTLSCEQNLNHDAMYWYRQDPGQGLRLIYYSQIVNDFQKGDIAEGYSVSREKKESFPLTVTSAQKNPTAFYLCASSGVMSLSSGANVLTFGAGSRLTVL.

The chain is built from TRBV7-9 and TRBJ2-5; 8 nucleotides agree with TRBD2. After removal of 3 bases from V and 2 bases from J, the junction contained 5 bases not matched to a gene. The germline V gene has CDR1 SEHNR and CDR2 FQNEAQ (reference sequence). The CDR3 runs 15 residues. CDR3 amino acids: CASSLAGGAQETQYF. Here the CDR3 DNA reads TGTGCCAGCAGCTTGGCGGGGGGTGCACAAGAGACCCAGTACTTC.